What follows describes a single T cell receptor beta chain. Measured with immunoSEQ multiplex PCR; TCRdb has only the in-frame clones, and not every one. The repertoire has approximately 60,000 clones, about 83% of them found once; the top ten carry over 0.55%. These data originate in a study of OX40 agonist ivuxolimab in advanced cancers. The junction had 9 bases not matched to a gene; V was cut back by 8 bases and J by 1 base. This CDR3 comprises 16 residues. The V gene's germline CDR1 is KGHSH and CDR2 LQKENI. The TCR sequence derives from an adult with an advanced solid tumor such as melanoma, head and neck, liver or kidney cancer. The chain uses TRBV18 and TRBJ2-3, with 10 positions matching TRBD2. Sequenced material: CD4+ or CD8+ T cells sorted from blood, taken in a trial of the OX40 agonist ivuxolimab. The DNA for the CDR3 is TGTGCCAGCCACACGGGGCTAGCGGGAGGCACAGATACGCAGTATTTT. It specifies CASHTGLAGGTDTQYF.